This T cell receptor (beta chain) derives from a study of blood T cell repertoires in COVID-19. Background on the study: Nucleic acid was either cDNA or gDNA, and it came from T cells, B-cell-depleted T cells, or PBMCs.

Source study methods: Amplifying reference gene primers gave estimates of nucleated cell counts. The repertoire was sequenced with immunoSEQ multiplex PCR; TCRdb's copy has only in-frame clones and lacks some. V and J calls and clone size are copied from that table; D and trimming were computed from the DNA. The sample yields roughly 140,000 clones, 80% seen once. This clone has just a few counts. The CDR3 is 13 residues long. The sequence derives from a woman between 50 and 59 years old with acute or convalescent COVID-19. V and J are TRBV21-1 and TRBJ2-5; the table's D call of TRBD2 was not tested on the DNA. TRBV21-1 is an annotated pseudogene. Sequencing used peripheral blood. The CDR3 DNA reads TGTGCCAGCCGCCTCGCTGGGGGGGAGACCCAGTACTTC. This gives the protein CASRLAGGETQYF.